This entry lists 15 T cell receptor beta chains sequenced from one sample in a study of spatial heterogeneity in lung cancer. Time point indicated: sample taken at primary tumor resection. Via MiXCR, TCRdb re-called the 5' RACE reads, giving one row per CDR3 protein. This sample has 40,000 or so distinct CDR3 sequences; around 3.1% occur once, and the top ten carry about 36%. The sample here was normal lung tissue next to the tumor, taken at surgery. The receptor set was obtained from a male donor with early-stage non-small cell lung cancer.

This clonotype has at least ten counts. This chain joins TRBV10-2 and TRBJ2-2, with D unresolved. Looked up from germline, CDR1 is WSHSY and CDR2 is SAAADI. The V end was cut by 7 bases, the J end by 5 bases, with 17 bases between. The CDR3 spans 15 residues. The CDR3 nucleotides are TGCGCCAGCATTAAAAACAGCTTCGTGACCGGGGAGCTGTTTTTT. Protein product: CASIKNSFVTGELFF.

Many counts were recorded for this clonotype. This sequence joins TRBV2 and TRBJ2-1; D is unclear. Germline V lookup: CDR1 SNHLY, CDR2 FYNNEI. The CDR3 extends over 11 amino acids. Trimming pared 5 bases from V and 4 bases from J, leaving 3 bases between. The CDR3 loop reads CASSTYNEQFF. In DNA form, the CDR3 reads TGTGCCAGCAGTACGTACAATGAGCAGTTCTTC.

This clonotype came up many times. This chain uses TRBV6-5 with TRBJ1-2; unclear D gene. The CDR3 runs 13 residues. V lost 2 bases to trimming and J lost 5 bases, with 9 bases between them. Germline-derived CDR1 and CDR2 are MNHEY and SVGAGI. CDR3 region: CASSYGSFYGYTF. In DNA form, the CDR3 reads TGTGCCAGCAGTTACGGCAGTTTTTATGGCTACACCTTC.

This clonotype was observed at least ten times. The gene calls are TRBV28 and TRBJ2-5; unclear D gene. There are 11 residues in the CDR3. V lost 4 bases to trimming and J lost 5 bases, with 5 bases between them. Germline loops: CDR1 MDHEN, CDR2 SYDVKM. The CDR3 DNA follows: TGTGCCAGCAGTTCACTTGAGACCCAGTACTTC. Protein sequence: CASSSLETQYF.

This clonotype was recorded many times. This rearrangement joins TRBV5-1 to TRBJ2-7; no clear D gene. The CDR3 is made up of 15 amino acids. V was shortened by 2 bases and J by 2 bases, with 14 bases between the two germline ends. Germline CDR1 is SGHRS and CDR2 is YFSETQ. The CDR3 DNA follows: TGCGCCAGCAGCTTAGACTCCTGGGCGGCCTACGAGCAGTACTTC. It specifies CASSLDSWAAYEQYF.

This clonotype was observed many times. This chain connects TRBV6-5 to TRBJ2-1; TRBD1 or TRBD2 may be the D gene (6 bases each). The V end lost 2 bases, the J end lost 8 bases, and 13 bases lay between the germline ends. The germline CDR1 and CDR2 sequences are MNHEY and SVGAGI. This CDR3 is built from 14 residues. The CDR3 nucleotides are TGTGCCAGCAGTTACCAGGGGAGGTACGATGAGCAGTTCTTC. Protein: CASSYQGRYDEQFF.

This clonotype was counted ten times or more. The chain uses TRBV7-3 and TRBJ2-5; tentatively, D is TRBD2 (5 bases). Trimming removed 0 bases from V and 5 bases from J, with 13 bases in between. There are 15 residues in the CDR3. CDR1 is SGHTA and CDR2 is FQGTGA in the germline V gene. In DNA form, the CDR3 reads TGTGCCAGCAGCTTAACGAACGGAAGAGGGGAGACCCAGTACTTC. This translates into CASSLTNGRGETQYF.

This clonotype was seen ten or more times. J is TRBJ2-1 and V is TRBV6-2 or TRBV6-3, with TRBD2 matching 10 bases. Trimming cost V 7 bases and J 5 bases; bases outside gene matches: 8. This CDR3 has 15 amino acids. Per germline, CDR1 MNHEY and CDR2 SVGEGT. This CDR3 is CASTQSGGANNEQFF. CDR3 nucleotides: TGTGCCAGCACCCAAAGCGGGGGGGCGAACAATGAGCAGTTCTTC.

This clonotype has a handful of counts. The CDR3 bases are TGTGCCAGCAGCTTCTCGGATAGCACAGATACGCAGTATTTT. This sequence encodes CASSFSDSTDTQYF. V usage is TRBV7-2 and J usage is TRBJ2-3, with no clear D. CDR3 length: 14 amino acids. Trimming took off 3 bases at V and 0 bases at J, with 7 bases between the two ends. Germline CDR1 is SGHTA and CDR2 is FQGNSA.

This clonotype was seen at least ten times. The chain recombines TRBV28 with TRBJ2-3, with 9 bases identical to TRBD2. The CDR3 spans 14 residues. V shed 8 bases and J 0 bases; nucleotides not matched to a gene: 3. Germline assignment: CDR1 MDHEN and CDR2 SYDVKM. The CDR3 here is CASHTSGSTDTQYF. Written as DNA, the CDR3 is TGTGCCAGCCACACTAGCGGGAGCACAGATACGCAGTATTTT.

Many counts were recorded for this clonotype. This chain joins TRBV19 and TRBJ2-1; possibly TRBD2 for D (6 bases). Germline CDR1 and CDR2: LNHDA and SQIVND (reference sequence). The CDR3 totals 16 residues. V gave up 7 bases and J gave up 0 bases, with 16 bases separating them. This CDR3 reads CASMSSSGASYNEQFF. As DNA, the CDR3 is TGTGCCAGTATGAGTAGTAGCGGAGCCTCCTACAATGAGCAGTTCTTC.

This clonotype was observed at least ten times. The V gene is TRBV20-1, the J gene TRBJ2-3; 12 nucleotides agree with TRBD2. The germline V gene has CDR1 DFQATT and CDR2 SNEGSKA (reference sequence). Trimming took 4 bases from V and 4 from J; bases not matched to a gene: 9. The CDR3 is 16 residues long. The CDR3 here is CSATSGLAGLADTQYF. The CDR3 coding sequence is TGCAGTGCTACCTCGGGACTAGCGGGCTTAGCAGATACGCAGTATTTT.

In its sample, this clonotype was seen a few times. The chain couples TRBV10-3 to TRBJ2-6; D possibly corresponds to TRBD2 (7 bases). Trimming removed 6 bases from V and 1 base from J, with 19 bases in between. Germline CDR1 and CDR2: ENHRY and SYGVKD. This CDR3 spans 18 amino acids. The CDR3 sequence: CAISAPGGGRSGANVLTF. In DNA form, the CDR3 reads TGTGCCATCAGCGCACCGGGGGGCGGTAGATCTGGGGCCAACGTCCTGACTTTC.

To note about this clonotype: This sequence may be a read error, since a much larger clone differs from it by one base. The V and J genes are TRBV28 and TRBJ1-5, with TRBD1 matching over 9 bases. The CDR3 contains 14 residues. Germline CDR1 MDHEN, CDR2 SYDVKM. The CDR3 region has the DNA TGTGCCAGCAGTTCGGGACAGGGCGGGCAGCCCCGGCATTTT. As protein: CASSSGQGGQPRHF.

This clonotype was found many times. V and J are TRBV5-1 and TRBJ2-7; D is unresolved. The CDR3 is made up of 12 amino acids. V lost 1 base to trimming and J lost 3 bases, with 5 bases between them. Germline CDR1 and CDR2: SGHRS and YFSETQ. The DNA of the CDR3 is TGCGCCAGCAGCTTGAACAGCTACGAGCAGTACTTC. This encodes CASSLNSYEQYF.